This TCR beta chain was captured by sequencing in a study of Graves' ophthalmopathy and Graves' hyperthyroidism. From RNA, the CDR3 regions of TCR beta chains were amplified and sequenced. In the first round, RT-PCR was carried out with HTBI primers, and a multiplex PCR formed the second round. TCRdb analysed the multiplex PCR reads with MiXCR anew, one entry per CDR3 protein. The table lists roughly 160,000 distinct CDR3 sequences, roughly 36% of them singletons. Study findings and constraints: In blood appeared most of the expanded thyroid clonotypes whose frequency exceeded 0.001.

Points on this clonotype: The antigen remains undetermined.

Germline trimming cut 1 base from V and 7 bases from J; bases unmatched to any gene: 3. Germline CDR1 and CDR2: MNHNS and SASEGT. The CDR3 is made up of 13 amino acids. The chain joins TRBV6-1 to TRBJ2-5, with 7 bases fitting TRBD1. The sample comprised peripheral blood. This TCR was sampled from a man aged 25-40 years with Graves' ophthalmopathy. CDR3 DNA sequence: TGTGCCAGCAGTGAAGGACAGGGAATGACCCAGTACTTC. It is translated as CASSEGQGMTQYF.